These 13 T cell receptor beta chains came from one sample sequenced in a study of blood T cell repertoires in COVID-19 (TCRdb year 2020). Receptor amplification or capture employed the immunoSEQ multiplex PCR assay. Here the immuneACCESS table is served through TCRdb, limited to in-frame sequences with V and J called. Missing clones are a known gap in these copies; in checked studies unresolved V genes cover under half, and the rest lacks a known reason. The sample records some 300,000 clones, roughly 89% of which are singletons. The top ten clones comprise over 9% of the sample. The sample taken for sequencing was PBMCs or T cells enriched from blood (not recorded which). The receptor source for this set is a woman in her twenties or thirties who had recovered from COVID-19.

V gene TRBV28 combines with J gene TRBJ1-4, with D maybe TRBD1 (6 bases). V lost 8 bases and J lost 7, with 14 bases in between. This CDR3 has 13 amino acids. In germline, CDR1 is MDHEN, CDR2 SYDVKM. CDR3 loop: CASRGQNVEKLFF. The CDR3 DNA reads as TGTGCCAGCCGTGGACAGAATGTTGAAAAACTGTTTTTT.

The chain's CDR3 is CAWSAGETQYF. CDR3 DNA: TGTGCCTGGAGTGCCGGGGAGACCCAGTACTTC. This chain joins TRBV30 and TRBJ2-5; no reliable D call. The CDR3 sequence is 11 residues long. Per the germline V gene, CDR1 is GTSNPN and CDR2 is SVGIG (reference sequence). V shed 1 base and J shed 5 bases, with 5 bases lying between them.

The chain is built from TRBV3-1 (or the pseudogene TRBV3-2) and TRBJ2-7, with D perhaps TRBD2 (5 bases). This CDR3 has 15 amino acids. V lost 5 bases, J lost 2 bases, and 16 bases lay in between. Per the germline V gene, CDR1 is LGHDT and CDR2 is YNNKEL (reference sequence). The CDR3 DNA reads as TGTGCCAGCAGCTTCGGGCCCGGGGTGCCCTACGAGCAGTACTTC. Protein sequence: CASSFGPGVPYEQYF.

This clone has only one observation. The chain combines TRBV7-2 with TRBJ1-2; 8 bases match TRBD1. Germline V gives CDR1 SGHTA, CDR2 FQGNSA. Germline trimming cut 2 bases from V and 7 bases from J; bases unmatched to any gene: 3. CDR3 length: 13 residues. DNA for the CDR3: TGTGCCAGCAGCTTAAGACAGGGGCCTGGCTACACCTTC. Translating it yields CASSLRQGPGYTF.

This clone has only a few counts. The chain couples TRBV6-5 to TRBJ2-1; D is undetermined. The CDR3 has 13 amino acids. Trimming removed 5 bases at V and 8 bases at J, with 13 bases between. CDR1 MNHEY and CDR2 SVGAGI come from the germline V gene. CDR3 loop: CASSPRDIYEQFF. CDR3 coding DNA: TGTGCCAGCAGTCCTCGAGACATTTATGAGCAGTTCTTC.

The CDR3 sequence: CSVELAGISYEQYF. Here the CDR3 DNA reads TGCAGCGTTGAGTTGGCGGGAATATCCTACGAGCAGTACTTC. The rearrangement links TRBV29-1 to TRBJ2-7; perhaps TRBD2 as D (6 bases). Germline V gene sequence: CDR1 SQVTM, CDR2 ANQGSEA. Trimming shortened V by 3 bases and J by 1 base, and 13 bases separated the two germline ends. The CDR3 is 14 residues long.

The V and J genes are TRBV7-9 and TRBJ2-1; no reliable D call. V was clipped by 7 bases and J by 9 bases, with 10 bases between them. The CDR3 is 11 residues long. Germline CDR1 SEHNR, CDR2 FQNEAQ (reference sequence). The CDR3 sequence is CASTPLSEQFF. The CDR3 DNA sequence: TGTGCCAGCACGCCCTTGAGTGAGCAGTTCTTC.

A few counts support this clone. The chain carries TRBV27 and TRBJ2-7, with 11 positions matching TRBD2. Germline V lookup: CDR1 MNHEY, CDR2 SMNVEV (reference sequence). This CDR3 has 16 amino acids. With 2 bases clipped from V and 3 bases from J, the junction kept 6 bases outside the gene matches. In nucleotides, the CDR3 is TGTGCCAGCAGTTTAGAAGGAGGGACTAGCGGCTACGAGCAGTACTTC. It specifies CASSLEGGTSGYEQYF.

V is TRBV5-4 and J is TRBJ2-1, with 7 nucleotides matching TRBD1. The length of the CDR3 is 12 residues. Trimming at V came to 5 bases and at J to 13 bases, leaving 9 bases not matched to a gene. Per germline, CDR1 SGHNT and CDR2 YYREEE (reference sequence). The CDR3 sequence: CASSSGTAFQFF. The CDR3 nucleotides read TGTGCCAGCAGTTCCGGGACAGCATTTCAGTTCTTC.

V is TRBV9 and J is TRBJ2-3; TRBD2 aligns across 10 bases. V trimming: 3 bases; J trimming: 4 bases; junction bases outside the gene matches: 5. The CDR3 has 15 residues. Germline-derived CDR1 and CDR2 are SGDLS and YYNGEE. CDR3 residues: CASSGGLAEADTQYF. In DNA form, the CDR3 reads TGTGCCAGCAGCGGAGGACTAGCGGAAGCAGATACGCAGTATTTT. Full variable domain (outside the CDR3, taken from reference TRBV9 and TRBJ2-3): DSGVTQTPKHLITATGQRVTLRCSPRSGDLSVYWYQQSLDQGLQFLIQYYNGEERAKGNILERFSAQQFPDLHSELNLSSLELGDSALYFCASSGGLAEADTQYFGPGTRLTVL.

The table lists this clone with a few counts. This rearrangement joins TRBV19 to TRBJ1-4; the D gene is possibly TRBD1 (6 bases). This CDR3 is 14 amino acids long. The V gene's germline CDR1 is LNHDA and CDR2 SQIVND (reference sequence). V lost 4 bases, J lost 4 bases, and 10 bases lay in between. Here the CDR3 reads CASSTGQINEKLFF. In DNA, the CDR3 is TGTGCCAGTAGTACCGGACAGATTAATGAAAAACTGTTTTTT.

CDR3 in amino acids: CASSLGGFGTGELFF. CDR3 DNA: TGTGCCAGCAGCTTAGGAGGGTTCGGCACCGGGGAGCTGTTTTTT. The chain combines TRBV7-3 with TRBJ2-2; possible D gene TRBD2, 6 bases. This CDR3 is 15 amino acids long. The germline V and J ends were trimmed by 2 bases and 4 bases, with 11 bases remaining between them. Germline V gene data show CDR1 as SGHTA and CDR2 as FQGTGA.

This chain uses TRBV4-1 with TRBJ2-2; D may be TRBD1 (6 bases). The V end lost 5 bases, the J end lost 3 bases, and 10 bases lay between the germline ends. The germline gives CDR1 MGHRA, CDR2 YSYEKL. The CDR3 runs to 14 residues. DNA for the CDR3: TGCGCCAGCAGCAGGCAGGGGTACACCGGGGAGCTGTTTTTT. Its protein is CASSRQGYTGELFF.